This TCR beta chain came from a study of blood T cell repertoires in COVID-19. Across the study: Sites across the United States, Italy and Spain contributed samples from acute and convalescent COVID-19.

TCRdb's table, derived via immunoSEQ multiplex PCR, lists solely in-frame clones and lacks some. The sample comprises 150,000 to 200,000 clones, roughly 90% of which are singletons, and approximately 0.5% rests with the top ten. Sequenced: peripheral blood. The sequence came from a man aged 45-65 years with acute or convalescent COVID-19.

The CDR3 DNA sequence: TGTGCCTGGAGCGGACTAGCGGGAGTTGTAAATTCCGGGGAGCTGTTTTTT. The encoded protein is CAWSGLAGVVNSGELFF. The chain joins TRBV30 to TRBJ2-2, with 13 bases matching TRBD2. Germline CDR1 reads GTSNPN; CDR2 reads SVGIG (reference sequence). Trimming removed 3 bases from V and 6 bases from J; junction bases left unmatched: 10. This CDR3 comprises 17 residues.